The clone carrying this T cell receptor beta chain occurred many times. This entry comes from a study of T cells in Graves' hyperthyroidism and ophthalmopathy. TCR beta CDR3 region amplification was performed from RNA transcripts. The study used the HTBI primer set for a first-round RT-PCR of the TCR CDR3. Using its own MiXCR run on the multiplex PCR reads, TCRdb lists one record per CDR3 protein. The sample yields about 420,000 distinct CDR3 sequences, about a sixth seen once. The germline V and J ends were trimmed by 5 bases and 3 bases, with 16 bases remaining between them. This CDR3 contains 15 residues. Diagnoses were established using clinical symptoms, serum thyroxine and TRAb, thyroid ultrasound and orbital computed tomography.

The sample taken for sequencing was blood. This TCR derives from a woman between 18 and 30 years old with Graves' hyperthyroidism. The gene calls are TRBV12-3 or TRBV12-4 and TRBJ1-2, with a possible D match to TRBD1 (6 bases). The CDR3 sequence: CASSLRGVGYYGYTF. Written as DNA, the CDR3 is TGTGCCAGCAGTCTAAGGGGGGTCGGGTACTATGGCTACACCTTC.